The clone carrying this TCR beta chain was counted only a few times. Some clones are missing from TCRdb's copy, which holds only in-frame ones; the method was immunoSEQ multiplex PCR. The sample holds 35,000 to 45,000 clones, about 91% seen once. The data belong to a study of blood T cell repertoires in COVID-19. As for the study in general: PBMCs, B-cell-depleted T cells, or T cells provided the cDNA or gDNA that made up the material.

The germline V gene has CDR1 MNHEY and CDR2 SMNVEV (reference sequence). This CDR3 spans 16 amino acids. Between the trimmed V and J ends, which lost 0 bases and 3 bases, there was a span of 14 bases. The chain has TRBV27 and TRBJ1-1; D ambiguous. Sequencing was done on a sample of peripheral blood. The TCR comes from a woman of 80 years or more with acute or convalescent COVID-19. The DNA for the CDR3 is TGTGCCAGCAGTTTATCACCCGGGAATGGGGACACTGAAGCTTTCTTT. Its translation is CASSLSPGNGDTEAFF.